This T cell receptor (beta chain) was identified in a study of T-cell memory formation after mild COVID-19. Turning to the study itself: The TCR clusters were mostly specific to one donor.

The TCR alpha and TCR beta cDNA libraries, bearing sample barcodes and UMIs, were generated by 5'RACE using constant-segment primers. TCRdb processed the 5' RACE reads anew with MiXCR; each CDR3 protein has one entry. Counted here are under 450,000 distinct CDR3 sequences, about 25% occurring once; the ten biggest clones make up around 12%. V trimming: 4 bases; J trimming: 6 bases; junction bases outside the gene matches: 5. Germline CDR1 is LGHNA and CDR2 is YNFKEQ. The CDR3 runs to 15 residues. This clonotype was observed at least ten times. This clonotype originated in an adult woman who had mild COVID-19 (a few samples of this study predate the infection). Cell type and time point are not known. Specimen: PBMCs or a T cell subset sorted from them (not recorded which). The rearrangement joins TRBV4-2 to TRBJ2-3; 12 bases are a match to TRBD2. CDR3 sequence (DNA): TGTGCCAGCAGCCCTGGACTAGCGGGGAGGGATACGCAGTATTTT. It codes for CASSPGLAGRDTQYF.